Following are 30 T cell receptor beta chains from one sample sequenced in a study of early T cells in non-severe SARS-CoV-2 infection. TCRdb redid the calling of the 5' RACE reads with MiXCR, one entry per CDR3 protein. The table has around 40,000 distinct CDR3 sequences, under 7% seen once. Sequencing was done on a sample of whole blood. The receptors stem from an adult who was a healthcare worker with PCR-confirmed SARS-CoV-2 infection or an uninfected control (not recorded which).

The V call is TRBV9, the J call TRBJ2-2, with no clear D. Germline V CDR1 and CDR2: SGDLS, YYNGEE. V was trimmed by 5 bases and J by 0 bases, leaving 11 bases between them. The CDR3 extends over 15 amino acids. The DNA of the CDR3 is TGTGCCAGCAGTCTCCAGGCCACGAACACCGGGGAGCTGTTTTTT. It is translated as CASSLQATNTGELFF.

This clonotype is classed as medium-sized. V is TRBV7-8 and J is TRBJ2-5, with a tentative D call TRBD1 (6 bases). This CDR3 is built from 15 residues. V was clipped by 6 bases and J by 5 bases, with 19 bases between them. Germline lookup yields CDR1 SGHVS and CDR2 FQNEAQ. This chain's CDR3 is CASRQTGTPRETQYF. CDR3 sequence (DNA): TGTGCCAGCAGACAAACCGGGACACCCAGGGAGACCCAGTACTTC.

This clonotype was seen a few times. The V gene is TRBV29-1, the J gene TRBJ2-3; 10 bases map to TRBD2. CDR1 is SQVTM and CDR2 is ANQGSEA in the germline V gene. V gave up 6 bases and J gave up 1 base; unmatched junction bases: 1. The CDR3 length is 13 residues. CDR3 bases: TGCAGCGTCGGACTAGCGGGCACAGATACGCAGTATTTT. Translated, it gives CSVGLAGTDTQYF.

This clonotype turned up a few times. The genes are TRBV4-1 and TRBJ2-3, with 11 bases fitting TRBD1. There are 15 residues in the CDR3. Germline values: CDR1 MGHRA, CDR2 YSYEKL. Trimming at V came to 3 bases and at J to 4 bases, leaving 3 bases not matched to a gene. CDR3: CASSQWTGGSDTQYF. The CDR3 DNA reads TGCGCCAGCAGCCAGTGGACAGGGGGCTCAGATACGCAGTATTTT.

This clonotype was counted ten times or more. The chain joins TRBV15 to TRBJ2-7; 7 bases align to TRBD1. Germline-derived CDR1 and CDR2 are LNHNV and YYDKDF (reference sequence). This CDR3 spans 17 amino acids. With V trimmed by 0 bases and J by 0 bases, 8 bases remained unmatched. The CDR3 is CATSRDTRQGSSYEQYF. The CDR3 DNA follows: TGTGCCACCAGCAGAGATACTAGACAGGGTAGCTCCTACGAGCAGTACTTC.

This clonotype was detected a few times. V usage is TRBV7-3 and J usage is TRBJ2-1; possible D gene TRBD1, 6 bases. The CDR3 runs to 13 residues. Germline assignment: CDR1 SGHTA and CDR2 FQGTGA. V was shortened by 5 bases and J by 6 bases, with 11 bases between the two germline ends. CDR3 nucleotides: TGTGCCAGCAGCCTAGCAGGGGTCAATGAGCAGTTCTTC. It specifies CASSLAGVNEQFF.

This clonotype was seen ten or more times. J is TRBJ2-2 and V is TRBV20-1; TRBD2 is a possible D gene (6 bases). This CDR3 has 15 amino acids. The ends were cut back, 1 base at V and 3 bases at J, with 12 bases in the middle. Germline lookup yields CDR1 DFQATT and CDR2 SNEGSKA (reference sequence). The CDR3 sequence is CSARVPSADTGELFF. Here the CDR3 DNA reads TGCAGTGCTAGAGTCCCTAGCGCCGACACCGGGGAGCTGTTTTTT.

This clonotype was seen ten or more times. The chain carries TRBV11-2 and TRBJ2-4; D not resolved. Between the trimmed V and J ends, which lost 0 bases and 4 bases, there was a span of 4 bases. The CDR3 loop spans 13 amino acids. The germline V gene encodes CDR1 SGHAT and CDR2 FQNNGV. For the CDR3, the DNA is TGTGCCAGCAGCTTAGAGCCGAAAAACATTCAGTACTTC. Translation: CASSLEPKNIQYF.

This clonotype was observed a few times. The gene calls are TRBV11-2 and TRBJ2-1; D may be TRBD1 (5 bases). The CDR3 is made up of 15 amino acids. V shed 5 bases and J shed 8 bases, with 19 bases lying between them. Germline CDR1 and CDR2: SGHAT and FQNNGV. The DNA of the CDR3 is TGTGCCAGCAGCCCGCCCATAGGGGCCGGCGATGAGCAGTTCTTC. Protein sequence: CASSPPIGAGDEQFF. The full variable domain, in which reference TRBV11-2 and TRBJ2-1 provide the parts outside the CDR3, is EAGVAQSPRYKIIEKRQSVAFWCNPISGHATLYWYQQILGQGPKLLIQFQNNGVVDDSQLPKDRFSAERLKGVDSTLKIQPAKLEDSAVYLCASSPPIGAGDEQFFGPGTRLTVL.

The CDR3 protein is CASGAGGTSGSYNEQFF. DNA for the CDR3: TGTGCCAGCGGGGCCGGGGGGACTAGCGGTTCCTACAATGAGCAGTTCTTC. The chain joins TRBV11-2 to TRBJ2-1; 11 bases are a match to TRBD2. Looked up from germline, CDR1 is SGHAT and CDR2 is FQNNGV. This CDR3 comprises 17 residues. J was trimmed by 1 base and V by 8 bases; bases with no gene match: 10.

This clonotype has ten or more counts. The J gene is TRBJ1-6, the V gene TRBV3-1, with TRBD1 as a possible D gene (5 bases). The CDR3 has 16 amino acids. Germline V gene lookup returns CDR1 LGHDT and CDR2 YNNKEL (reference sequence). The V end lost 0 bases, the J end lost 9 bases, and 15 bases lay between the germline ends. CDR3 in DNA: TGTGCCAGCAGCCAAGATAGGGGCAGTTCTACTTCACCCCTCCACTTT. It is translated as CASSQDRGSSTSPLHF.

This clonotype has a count of ten or more. The chain is built from TRBV7-3 and TRBJ2-2; 10 bases are a match to TRBD2. V was pared by 3 bases and J by 5 bases, with 9 bases of the junction left unmatched. Germline V gene sequence: CDR1 SGHTA, CDR2 FQGTGA. CDR3 length equals 17 residues. The DNA of the CDR3 is TGTGCCAGCAGCTTTTTCTCTAGCGGGAGTCGGACCGGGGAGCTGTTTTTT. Translating it yields CASSFFSSGSRTGELFF. The full variable domain, with the rest looked up from reference TRBV7-3 and TRBJ2-2, is GAGVSQTPSNKVTEKGKYVELRCDPISGHTALYWYRQSLGQGPEFLIYFQGTGAADDSGLPNDRFFAVRPEGSVSTLKIQRTERGDSAVYLCASSFFSSGSRTGELFFGEGSRLTVL.

Ten or more counts support this clonotype. The chain has TRBV28 and TRBJ1-2, with D possibly TRBD1 on 5 matching bases. Germline CDR1 reads MDHEN; CDR2 reads SYDVKM. V lost 9 bases to trimming and J lost 4 bases, with 12 bases between them. The CDR3 is 12 amino acids. The CDR3 here is CASHEGTYGYTF. The CDR3 DNA sequence: TGTGCCAGTCACGAGGGGACCTATGGCTACACCTTC.

This clonotype showed up just a few times. The gene calls are TRBV6-1 and TRBJ2-2; D is perhaps TRBD2 (6 bases). V lost 7 bases and J 4 bases, leaving 19 bases between the germline ends. Germline V lookup: CDR1 MNHNS, CDR2 SASEGT. This CDR3 contains 16 residues. The CDR3 sequence is CASTFLANTGTGELFF. The DNA for the CDR3 is TGTGCCAGCACCTTCCTAGCGAACACCGGCACCGGGGAGCTGTTTTTT.

Many counts were recorded for this clonotype. The CDR3 DNA reads as TGTGCCATCAGTGAGCTAGGGGGCTATGGCTACACCTTC. Residues: CAISELGGYGYTF. The chain is built from TRBV10-3 and TRBJ1-2; possibly TRBD1 for D (6 bases). V shed 2 bases and J shed 4 bases, with 8 bases lying between them. This CDR3 has 13 amino acids. The germline gives CDR1 ENHRY, CDR2 SYGVKD.

The rearrangement joins TRBV20-1 to TRBJ1-2; no clear D gene. The CDR3 has 15 residues. The V end lost 0 bases, the J end lost 0 bases, and 11 bases lay between the germline ends. Germline CDR1 is DFQATT and CDR2 is SNEGSKA (reference sequence). CDR3 nucleotides: TGCAGTGCTAGAGATGTGGGCAGGACTAACTATGGCTACACCTTC. Amino acid sequence: CSARDVGRTNYGYTF.

The chain is built from TRBV7-8 and TRBJ2-3; 7 nucleotides align to TRBD2. V lost 6 bases, J lost 1 base, and 7 bases stayed unmatched. CDR3 length equals 15 residues. Germline CDR1 reads SGHVS; CDR2 reads FQNEAQ. CDR3 sequence: CASRRAGVGTDTQYF. As DNA, the CDR3 is TGTGCCAGCAGGCGGGCGGGAGTGGGCACAGATACGCAGTATTTT.

This rearrangement joins TRBV5-6 to TRBJ2-3; the match to TRBD1 covers 12 bases. CDR1 is SGHDT, CDR2 YYEEEE, per germline. With V trimmed by 6 bases and J by 4 bases, 9 bases remained unmatched. The CDR3 extends over 16 amino acids. In DNA, the CDR3 is TGTGCCAGCATAGGCCCGGGACAGGGGGCCGCAGATACGCAGTATTTT. This translates into CASIGPGQGAADTQYF.

This clonotype has more than one count but fewer than ten. The rearrangement joins TRBV12-3 or TRBV12-4 to TRBJ1-6, with TRBD1 identical over 7 bases. CDR3 size: 15 residues. Trimming at V came to 2 bases and at J to 6 bases, leaving 4 bases not matched to a gene. The CDR3: CASSLTGEGNSPLHF. The CDR3 bases are TGTGCCAGCAGTTTAACAGGGGAAGGTAATTCACCCCTCCACTTT.

This clonotype has more than one count but fewer than ten. This chain links TRBV28 with TRBJ2-1, with TRBD1 matching over 12 bases. From germline, CDR1 is MDHEN and CDR2 SYDVKM. Unmatched junction bases numbered 7, after V lost 6 bases and J lost 7 bases. This CDR3 has 15 amino acids. The CDR3 loop reads CASRPGQGAWNEQFF. CDR3 sequence (DNA): TGTGCCAGCAGACCGGGACAGGGGGCTTGGAATGAGCAGTTCTTC. The full variable domain, rest sourced from reference TRBV28 and TRBJ2-1, is DVKVTQSSRYLVKRTGEKVFLECVQDMDHENMFWYRQDPGLGLRLIYFSYDVKMKEKGDIPEGYSVSREKKERFSLILESASTNQTSMYLCASRPGQGAWNEQFFGPGTRLTVL.

This clonotype appeared many times. The rearrangement links TRBV6-1 to TRBJ1-4; D remains ambiguous. CDR1 and CDR2 (germline): MNHNS, SASEGT. Trimming took 2 bases from V and 8 from J, leaving 18 bases between them. The CDR3 totals 16 residues. This CDR3 reads CASSELGSPGVEKLFF. CDR3 nucleotide sequence: TGTGCCAGCAGTGAATTGGGCAGCCCCGGGGTCGAAAAACTGTTTTTT.

This clonotype showed up just a few times. The chain carries TRBV18 and TRBJ2-1, with no clear D. Trimming took 0 bases from V and 10 from J, leaving 19 bases between them. The V gene's germline CDR1 is KGHSH and CDR2 LQKENI. CDR3 length equals 16 residues. The CDR3 protein is CASSPPSVPASREQFF. CDR3 nucleotide sequence: TGTGCCAGCTCACCACCGTCGGTTCCCGCGAGTCGGGAGCAGTTCTTC.

This clonotype appeared many times. The chain carries TRBV7-3 and TRBJ1-1; no firm D call. Trimming pared 6 bases from V and 0 bases from J, leaving 8 bases between. CDR3 size: 13 residues. Germline V gives CDR1 SGHTA, CDR2 FQGTGA. The CDR3 region has the DNA TGTGCCAGCAGTCCCGGCCTGAACACTGAAGCTTTCTTT. Amino acids: CASSPGLNTEAFF.

This clonotype was counted only a few times. J is TRBJ1-1 and V is TRBV6-4; no clear D gene. CDR1 is MRHNA and CDR2 is SNTAGT in the germline V gene. The CDR3 sequence is 14 residues long. The V gene lost 7 bases and the J gene lost 4 bases, with 16 bases spanning the gap. The CDR3 loop is CASKEQPIRTEAFF. The DNA for the CDR3 is TGTGCCAGCAAGGAGCAGCCTATCCGCACTGAAGCTTTCTTT.

This clonotype occurred a few times. This chain links TRBV15 with TRBJ1-1, with a tentative D call TRBD1 (6 bases). The CDR3 has 14 amino acids. Germline V gives CDR1 LNHNV, CDR2 YYDKDF (reference sequence). V was pared by 5 bases and J by 0 bases, with 10 bases between. CDR3 amino acids: CATSGSGVNTEAFF. Here the CDR3 DNA reads TGTGCCACCAGCGGATCAGGGGTGAACACTGAAGCTTTCTTT. Full variable domain (rest looked up from reference TRBV15 and TRBJ1-1): DAMVIQNPRYQVTQFGKPVTLSCSQTLNHNVMYWYQQKSSQAPKLLFHYYDKDFNNEADTPDNFQSRRPNTSFCFLDIRSPGLGDTAMYLCATSGSGVNTEAFFGQGTRLTVV.

This clonotype occurred many times. The V gene is TRBV7-8, the J gene TRBJ2-7, with unresolved D. The CDR3 has 15 amino acids. CDR1 and CDR2 (germline): SGHVS, FQNEAQ. V shed 7 bases and J shed 0 bases, with 16 bases lying between them. The CDR3: CASTFSVGNSYEQYF. The CDR3 coding sequence is TGTGCCAGCACCTTCTCTGTGGGGAACTCCTACGAGCAGTACTTC.

The sample holds many counts of this clonotype. The chain carries TRBV20-1 and TRBJ2-2; D is perhaps TRBD2 (6 bases). Germline loops: CDR1 DFQATT, CDR2 SNEGSKA (reference sequence). This CDR3 has 12 residues. Between the trimmed V and J ends, which lost 7 bases and 3 bases, there was a span of 9 bases. For the CDR3, the DNA is TGCAGTGTGCGGGATCACACCGGGGAGCTGTTTTTT. Translation: CSVRDHTGELFF.

J is TRBJ2-2 and V is TRBV7-9, with unresolved D. The CDR3 is made up of 12 amino acids. Germline V gene data show CDR1 as SEHNR and CDR2 as FQNEAQ (reference sequence). CDR3 protein: CAVNLNTGELFF. Written as DNA, the CDR3 is TGTGCAGTCAACCTGAACACCGGGGAGCTGTTTTTT.

The chain couples TRBV21-1 to TRBJ1-2. TRBV21-1 is an annotated pseudogene. The CDR3 length is 13 residues. The CDR3 bases are TGTGCCAGCAGCAACCCAGAATCATATGGCCACACCTTC. Its translation is CASSNPESYGHTF.

This rearrangement joins TRBV5-1 to TRBJ2-7; no firm D call. Germline CDR1 and CDR2: SGHRS and YFSETQ. The CDR3 has 12 amino acids. V lost 0 bases, J lost 7 bases, and 8 bases lay in between. As DNA, the CDR3 is TGCGCCAGCAGCTTGGCCGCGGAAGAGCAGTACTTC. Translating gives CASSLAAEEQYF. The full variable domain, rest sourced from reference TRBV5-1 and TRBJ2-7, is KAGVTQTPRYLIKTRGQQVTLSCSPISGHRSVSWYQQTPGQGLQFLFEYFSETQRNKGNFPGRFSGRQFSNSRSEMNVSTLELGDSALYLCASSLAAEEQYFGPGTRLTVT.